Included here is one TCR beta chain sequence, with context. Its antigen is undetermined. This sample was taken from a study of T cell responses to AZD1222 COVID-19 vaccine. As for the study in general: Investigators merged groups given second doses at roughly 4 or roughly 12 weeks. General study points: A reported finding is that nearly half of spike-specific TCRs target unmutated variant regions. Just a handful of people given AZD1222 tested seropositive at baseline. Donors were chiefly white British, with a greater number of females, and clonal diversity was perhaps underestimated.

This CDR3 region has 16 residues. Germline V gene data show CDR1 as SNHLY and CDR2 as FYNNEI. V lost 6 bases and J 0 bases, leaving 14 bases between the germline ends. Using immunoSEQ multiplex PCR, the repertoire was profiled, and TCRdb retains in-frame clones only, with some absent. This sample has 150,000 to 200,000 clones, with roughly 92% found just once. The TCR sequence derives from an adult in good health. The sample in question was peripheral blood, obtained on day 0 of AZD1222 vaccination. The V call is TRBV2, the J call TRBJ2-2; tentative D call: TRBD2 (5 bases). The CDR3 is CASRGKKEANTGELFF. CDR3 DNA sequence: TGTGCCAGCAGGGGTAAGAAGGAGGCGAACACCGGGGAGCTGTTTTTT.